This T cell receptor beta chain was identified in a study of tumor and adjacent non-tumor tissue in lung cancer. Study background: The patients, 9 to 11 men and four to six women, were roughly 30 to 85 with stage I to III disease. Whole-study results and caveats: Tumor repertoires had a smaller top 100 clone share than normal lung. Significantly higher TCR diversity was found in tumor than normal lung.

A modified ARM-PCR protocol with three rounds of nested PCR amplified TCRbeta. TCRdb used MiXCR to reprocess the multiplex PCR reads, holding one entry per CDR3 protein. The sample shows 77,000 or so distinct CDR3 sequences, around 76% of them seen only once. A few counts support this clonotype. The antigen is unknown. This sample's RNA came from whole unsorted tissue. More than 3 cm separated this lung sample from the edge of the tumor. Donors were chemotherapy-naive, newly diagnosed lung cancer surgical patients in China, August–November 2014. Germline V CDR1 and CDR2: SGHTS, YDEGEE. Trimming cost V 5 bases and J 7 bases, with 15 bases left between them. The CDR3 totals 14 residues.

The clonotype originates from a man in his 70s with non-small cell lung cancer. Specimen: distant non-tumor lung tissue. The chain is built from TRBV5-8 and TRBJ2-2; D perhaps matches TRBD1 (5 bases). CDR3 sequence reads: CASRQLRQIGELFF. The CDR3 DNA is TGTGCCAGCAGACAACTCCGACAGATCGGGGAGCTGTTTTTT.